These 6 T cell receptor beta chains came from one sample sequenced in a study of Ad26.COV2.S vaccination and SARS-CoV-2 variants. Clones were sequenced by immunoSEQ multiplex PCR, and TCRdb holds only the in-frame ones, with some missing. This table has around 270,000 clones, around 88% appearing once. The sample's treatment: 19 received Ad26.COV2.S at low or high dose, single or two shots; roughly five received placebo; per-sample allocation not given. All samples were drawn on day 63, counting from the first vaccine or placebo injection. The sequenced sample was peripheral blood, obtained in a trial of Ad26.COV2.S vaccine versus placebo. The source is a person between 18 and 65 years old who received the Ad26.COV2.S COVID-19 vaccine or a placebo.

The rearrangement uses TRBV21-1 and TRBJ2-7; the table's D call of TRBD2 was not tested on the DNA. TRBV21-1 is annotated as a pseudogene. The CDR3 covers 16 residues. CDR3 DNA sequence: TGTGCCAGCAGCGGTCTGGGAATGGACGGGATGCACGAGCAGTACGTC. Its protein product is CASSGLGMDGMHEQYV.

This sequence joins TRBV19 and TRBJ1-6, with TRBD1 as a possible D gene (6 bases). The CDR3 contains 13 residues. Germline V gives CDR1 LNHDA, CDR2 SQIVND (reference sequence). The ends were cut back, 8 bases at V and 3 bases at J, with 8 bases in the middle. CDR3 region: CASGDNYNSPLHF. CDR3 DNA sequence: TGTGCCAGTGGGGACAACTATAATTCACCCCTCCACTTT.

The rearrangement joins TRBV23-1 to TRBJ2-7; tentatively, D is TRBD2 (5 bases). TRBV23-1 is an ORF for which the function is uncertain. V was trimmed by 1 base and J by 2 bases, leaving 12 bases between them. CDR3 length equals 15 residues. CDR3 protein: CASSQFRTGTYEQYV. CDR3 sequence (DNA): TGCGCCAGCAGTCAATTTCGTACCGGGACCTACGAGCAGTACGTC.

Only a few counts were recorded for this clone. Other DNA sequences in the sample encode the same CDR3. The chain uses TRBV7-9 and TRBJ2-1; 10 bases map to TRBD2. CDR1 is SEHNR, CDR2 FQNEAQ, per germline (reference sequence). The J segment lost 7 bases and the V segment lost 1 base, leaving 7 bases of the junction unmatched. The CDR3 is made up of 16 amino acids. The CDR3: CASSLGTSGARNEQFF. The CDR3 coding sequence is TGTGCCAGCAGCTTAGGGACTAGCGGAGCGCGTAATGAGCAGTTCTTC.

This rearrangement joins TRBV7-2 to TRBJ1-1; 9 nucleotides agree with TRBD1. The CDR3 sequence is 16 residues long. Germline CDR1 is SGHTA and CDR2 is FQGNSA. V lost 6 bases, J lost 5 bases, and 13 bases stayed unmatched. CDR3 in amino acids: CASRPSEGTGTTEAFF. For the CDR3, the DNA is TGTGCCAGCAGACCAAGCGAGGGGACAGGGACTACTGAAGCTTTCTTT.

This chain connects TRBV6-2 or TRBV6-3 to TRBJ2-1; 7 nucleotides line up with TRBD2. V lost 2 bases and J lost 0; bases outside the gene matches: 7. This CDR3 spans 17 amino acids. Germline V lookup: CDR1 MNHEY, CDR2 SVGEGT. The CDR3 region has the DNA TGTGCCAGCAGTTACGTTGTGCTAGCGGACTCCTACAATGAGCAGTTCTTC. This gives the protein CASSYVVLADSYNEQFF.